The rows below give T cell receptor beta chains drawn from one sample of a study of T cells after yellow fever vaccination. MiXCR, run by TCRdb on the 5' RACE reads, gives a single entry per CDR3 protein. The repertoire holds fewer than 350,000 distinct CDR3 sequences, around 4.4% seen once, with approximately 19% in the top ten. Sequenced material: PBMCs, taken 15 days after the yellow fever booster vaccination. The source of these receptors is a man aged 18 to 30 who received the YFV17D yellow fever vaccine. Each CDR3 is given with its conserved first and last residue. The order of the fields is D gene, V gene, clone size, J gene, CDR3 protein, CDR3 DNA. The D gene is left open where the match is weak. Only part of the rows carry a size: once, few, many, or a class if the clone is expanded.

TRBD1	TRBV29-1	-	TRBJ2-1	CSVVPARQGGYNEQFF	TGCAGCGTTGTGCCCGCCCGACAGGGGGGATACAATGAGCAGTTCTTC
-	TRBV5-8	-	TRBJ2-1	CASSLGKSSYNEQFF	TGTGCCAGCAGCTTGGGGAAAAGCTCCTACAATGAGCAGTTCTTC
-	TRBV29-1	few	TRBJ2-5	CSVDLWPQETQYF	TGCAGCGTTGATCTCTGGCCACAAGAGACCCAGTACTTC
-	TRBV7-6	few	TRBJ2-2	CASSPLGTPNTGELFF	TGTGCCAGCAGCCCACTCGGGACACCGAACACCGGGGAGCTGTTTTTT
TRBD1	TRBV4-3	many	TRBJ1-2	CASSRKTGGTSYGYTF	TGCGCCAGCAGCCGTAAGACAGGGGGAACCTCCTATGGCTACACCTTC
-	TRBV10-3	-	TRBJ2-7	CAISETFPGLASNEQYF	TGTGCCATCAGTGAAACTTTCCCGGGACTGGCATCCAACGAGCAGTACTTC
TRBD2	TRBV12-3/TRBV12-4	many	TRBJ2-2	CASSTTSGGAAGELFF	TGTGCCAGCAGCACAACTAGCGGGGGGGCCGCCGGGGAGCTGTTTTTT
-	TRBV27	-	TRBJ1-5	CASSFVGDQPQHF	TGTGCCAGCAGTTTCGTAGGTGATCAGCCCCAGCATTTT
TRBD2	TRBV6-1	many	TRBJ2-2	CASTPPGRENTGELFF	TGTGCCAGCACCCCCCCTGGGAGGGAGAACACCGGGGAGCTGTTTTTT
-	TRBV20-1	-	TRBJ2-5	CSARWAESMSETQYF	TGCAGTGCTAGATGGGCGGAGTCCATGTCGGAGACCCAGTACTTC
-	TRBV5-1	many	TRBJ2-1	CASSLSTTNEQFF	TGCGCCAGCAGCTTGTCGACAACCAATGAGCAGTTCTTC
-	TRBV6-1	many	TRBJ2-5	CASSEGLEGPQETQYF	TGTGCCAGCAGTGAAGGACTAGAAGGCCCCCAAGAGACCCAGTACTTC
-	TRBV29-1	-	TRBJ1-2	CSVVGRDGYGYTF	TGCAGCGTTGTCGGCAGGGACGGCTATGGCTACACCTTC
-	TRBV12-3/TRBV12-4	-	TRBJ2-1	CASSFQRDEQFF	TGTGCCAGCAGTTTTCAGCGGGATGAGCAGTTCTTC
TRBD1	TRBV13	-	TRBJ1-4	CASSPGTGMLFF	TGTGCCAGCAGCCCCGGGACAGGGATGCTGTTTTTT
TRBD2	TRBV5-4	few	TRBJ2-3	CASSRSGGGREDTQYF	TGTGCCAGCAGCCGAAGCGGCGGGGGGCGGGAAGATACGCAGTATTTT